Given below is one TCR beta chain in context. Its antigen is not identified. The sample belongs to a study of T cell responses to AZD1222 COVID-19 vaccine. This table comes from immunoSEQ multiplex PCR, and its TCRdb copy is limited to in-frame clones, with some not included. The table includes some 120,000 clones, around 90% detected once. General observations from the study: The donor group comprised mostly white British people and more females; the analysis possibly underestimated clonal diversity. CD4 TCRs covered the whole spike, strongest at regions 160-218 and 743-854. Seropositive status at baseline applied to only 6 or 7 AZD1222 recipients. Sampled repertoires all dated from after the peak T cell response.

V shed 8 bases and J shed 0 bases, with 11 bases lying between them. The CDR3 is 13 residues long. Germline V lookup: CDR1 MNHEY, CDR2 SMNVEV (reference sequence). The chain uses TRBV27 and TRBJ2-7; tentatively, D is TRBD1 (6 bases). This receptor was obtained from an adult in good health. Sequences were derived from peripheral blood, sampled on day 0 of AZD1222 vaccination. CDR3 protein: CASASGASYEQYF. The CDR3 nucleotides read TGTGCCAGCGCATCAGGGGCCTCCTACGAGCAGTACTTC.